This T cell receptor (beta chain) was recorded in a study of lymphopenia after photon versus proton radiotherapy. The germline gives CDR1 SGHTA, CDR2 FQGTGA. The CDR3 is made up of 17 amino acids. Remarks on this clone: No antigen is known for it. A read error may account for a junction end that differs from germline.

Assay: immunoSEQ multiplex PCR; the TCRdb copy retains only in-frame clones and omits some. The sample lists 15,000 to 20,000 clones, roughly nine tenths occurring once. Study-level results: Under photons, naive T cells and diversity fell while effector/memory populations rose. Post-nadir diversity loss with photons came from oligoclonal expansion, particularly CD8+ Temra cells. Survival link was tested only in deceased patients; proton benefit remains a possibility.

This material consisted of peripheral blood, taken from a patient treated with proton-based radiotherapy. The TCR originated in a man between 65 and 85 years old with pancreatic cancer. The chain employs TRBV7-3 and TRBJ2-7; TRBD2 agrees at 9 bases. CDR3 coding DNA: TGCGCCAGCAGCTACGGACTAGCGTTAACCGCCTCCTACGAGCAGTACTTC. It translates to CASSYGLALTASYEQYF.